A single sample is the source of the 27 T cell receptor beta chains below, sequenced in a study of radiation and T cells in renal cell carcinoma. Produced via immunoSEQ multiplex PCR; TCRdb's table is partial and in-frame only. The sample carries 130,000 or so clones, about 88% recorded once. The sample's time point: baseline pretreatment blood. Treatment of the sample: 15 Gy SBRT to primary tumor, nephrectomy 4 weeks later. The starting material was blood, obtained from a patient whose treatment included radiotherapy and nephrectomy. The receptors here all came from a woman aged 50 to 65 with renal cell carcinoma.

The chain combines TRBV5-1 with TRBJ2-7, with 7 bases lining up with TRBD1. Per the germline V gene, CDR1 is SGHRS and CDR2 is YFSETQ. The CDR3 covers 13 residues. The trim removed 7 bases at V and 0 bases at J, leaving 4 bases unmatched. CDR3 region: CASFRDSSYEQYF. DNA for the CDR3: TGCGCCAGCTTCCGGGACAGCTCCTACGAGCAGTACTTC.

The J gene is TRBJ1-2, the V gene TRBV2; D is unclear. This CDR3 has 13 amino acids. Germline CDR1 and CDR2: SNHLY and FYNNEI. Trimming removed 4 bases at V and 7 bases at J, with 13 bases between. The CDR3 loop is CASSGPGTGGYTF. The CDR3 region has the DNA TGTGCCAGCAGTGGGCCAGGTACTGGTGGCTACACCTTC.

The chain carries TRBV4-3 and TRBJ1-2, with TRBD1 as a possible D gene (5 bases). The ends were cut back, 0 bases at V and 8 bases at J, with 19 bases in the middle. CDR3 size: 16 residues. Germline V gene data show CDR1 as LGHNA and CDR2 as YSLEER. CDR3 region: CASSQEVGTSGGGYTF. CDR3 DNA sequence: TGCGCCAGCAGCCAAGAAGTAGGGACCAGTGGGGGAGGCTACACCTTC.

The chain uses TRBV6-5 and TRBJ1-5; 12 bases align to TRBD1. CDR3 length equals 14 residues. Trimming took 10 bases from V and 3 from J; bases not matched to a gene: 4. CDR1 is MNHEY and CDR2 is SVGAGI in the germline V gene. The CDR3 region has the DNA TGTGCCACCCGGGACAGGGGGCCCAATCAGCCCCAGCATTTT. Translated: CATRDRGPNQPQHF.

The chain carries TRBV6-1 and TRBJ2-7; D unresolved. The germline gives CDR1 MNHNS, CDR2 SASEGT. V was trimmed by 2 bases and J by 7 bases, leaving 12 bases between them. This CDR3 comprises 13 residues. CDR3 bases: TGTGCCAGCAGTGAAACTGCTTCCTTGGAGCAGTACTTC. This codes for CASSETASLEQYF.

V and J are TRBV4-1 and TRBJ1-2; no clear D gene. Germline V gene sequence: CDR1 MGHRA, CDR2 YSYEKL. The CDR3 covers 15 residues. Between the trimmed V and J ends, which lost 6 bases and 4 bases, there was a span of 18 bases. This chain's CDR3 is CASRDRALRIYGYTF. CDR3 nucleotides: TGCGCCAGCAGGGACCGTGCCCTGAGGATCTATGGCTACACCTTC.

The gene calls are TRBV4-3 and TRBJ2-6; the match to TRBD1 covers 9 bases. This CDR3 has 17 residues. Unmatched junction bases numbered 3, after V lost 3 bases and J lost 0 bases. Germline V lookup: CDR1 LGHNA, CDR2 YSLEER. The DNA of the CDR3 is TGCGCCAGCAGCCATCAGACAGGGGGCTCTGGGGCCAACGTCCTGACTTTC. Amino acids: CASSHQTGGSGANVLTF.

V is TRBV5-1 and J is TRBJ2-1, with 12 bases lining up with TRBD2. CDR1 SGHRS and CDR2 YFSETQ come from the germline V gene. The CDR3 spans 15 residues. J was trimmed by 6 bases and V by 2 bases; bases with no gene match: 3. The CDR3 region is CASSLRLAGVNEQFF. The CDR3 DNA is TGCGCCAGCAGCTTAAGACTAGCGGGGGTCAATGAGCAGTTCTTC.

The chain employs TRBV6-5 and TRBJ2-7; unclear D gene. Deletions cut 5 bases from V and 7 bases from J, with 9 bases between. Germline V gene sequence: CDR1 MNHEY, CDR2 SVGAGI. This CDR3 comprises 11 residues. CDR3 in amino acids: CASSALWEQYF. In nucleotides, the CDR3 is TGTGCCAGCAGTGCTTTGTGGGAGCAGTACTTC.

This chain links TRBV6-6 with TRBJ1-2; D ambiguous. CDR3 size: 8 residues. V was pared by 11 bases and J by 9 bases, with 7 bases between. Looked up from germline, CDR1 is MNHNY and CDR2 is SVGAGI (reference sequence). Written as DNA, the CDR3 is TGTGCCGGCGGGCGCTACACCTTC. It is translated as CAGGRYTF.

The V gene is TRBV6-5, the J gene TRBJ2-2, with 7 bases fitting TRBD2. CDR1 is MNHEY and CDR2 is SVGAGI in the germline V gene. The V gene end was trimmed by 2 bases and the J gene end by 4 bases; junction bases not matched to a gene: 7. The CDR3 covers 16 residues. The CDR3 DNA sequence: TGTGCCAGCAGTTACAGCGCGGGGGTTAGCACCGGGGAGCTGTTTTTT. The encoded protein is CASSYSAGVSTGELFF.

This chain joins TRBV6-5 and TRBJ1-1; D perhaps matches TRBD1 (5 bases). Deletions cut 2 bases from V and 3 bases from J, with 13 bases between. The CDR3 spans 15 residues. CDR1 is MNHEY and CDR2 is SVGAGI in the germline V gene. DNA of the CDR3: TGTGCCAGCAGTTACCAAGGAGTGGGGGACACTGAAGCTTTCTTT. Its protein product is CASSYQGVGDTEAFF.

Only a few counts were recorded for this clone. This chain joins TRBV7-9 and TRBJ2-1, with 11 nucleotides matching TRBD2. V lost 5 bases to trimming and J lost 5 bases; unmatched junction nucleotides: 2. This CDR3 has 14 residues. Germline V gene sequence: CDR1 SEHNR, CDR2 FQNEAQ (reference sequence). CDR3 loop: CASSQLAGDNEQFF. CDR3 nucleotide sequence: TGTGCCAGCAGCCAACTAGCGGGGGACAATGAGCAGTTCTTC.

V gene TRBV5-5 combines with J gene TRBJ2-7; D gene ambiguous. This CDR3 is built from 13 residues. V was clipped by 4 bases and J by 3 bases, with 11 bases between them. In germline, CDR1 is SGHKS, CDR2 YYEKEE (reference sequence). The CDR3 coding sequence is TGTGCCAGCAGCCCCTTCGTGGGCTACGAGCAGTACTTC. It translates to CASSPFVGYEQYF. The full variable domain, in which reference TRBV5-5 and TRBJ2-7 provide the parts outside the CDR3, is DAGVTQSPTHLIKTRGQQVTLRCSPISGHKSVSWYQQVLGQGPQFIFQYYEKEERGRGNFPDRFSARQFPNYSSELNVNALLLGDSALYLCASSPFVGYEQYFGPGTRLTVT.

This chain uses TRBV14 with TRBJ1-1, with 9 bases identical to TRBD1. The germline CDR1 and CDR2 sequences are SGHDN and FVKESK. This CDR3 has 15 residues. The V and J ends lost 4 bases and 9 bases, in that order; junction bases with no gene match: 12. This CDR3 reads CASSRVGTGNSKAFF. The CDR3 DNA is TGTGCCAGCAGCCGAGTCGGGACAGGGAACTCTAAAGCTTTCTTT.

The chain uses TRBV7-3 and TRBJ2-2; no firm D call. From germline, CDR1 is SGHTA and CDR2 FQGTGA. The CDR3 is 14 amino acids. V was shortened by 7 bases and J by 1 base, with 10 bases between the two germline ends. The CDR3 loop is CASNIDGNTGELFF. CDR3 sequence (DNA): TGTGCCAGCAACATTGACGGGAACACCGGGGAGCTGTTTTTT.

This clone occurred a few times. The chain has TRBV20-1 and TRBJ1-1, with D hard to call. In germline, CDR1 is DFQATT, CDR2 SNEGSKA (reference sequence). Trimming took 1 base from V and 11 from J, leaving 11 bases between them. The CDR3 is 11 residues long. DNA of the CDR3: TGCAGTGCTAGAGGAAACAAGGTGGCTTTCTTT. This encodes CSARGNKVAFF.

The V and J genes are TRBV18 and TRBJ2-5, with D perhaps matching TRBD1 (5 bases). The CDR3 contains 14 residues. Germline V gene lookup returns CDR1 KGHSH and CDR2 LQKENI. With 3 bases removed from V and 4 bases from J, the gap between germline ends came to 12 bases. CDR3 sequence: CASSPLGRGETQYF. The CDR3 DNA sequence: TGTGCCAGCTCACCCCTGGGAAGGGGAGAGACCCAGTACTTC.

The V call is TRBV6-5, the J call TRBJ1-5, with 8 bases matching TRBD1. The J segment lost 3 bases and the V segment lost 7 bases, leaving 5 bases of the junction unmatched. Germline loops: CDR1 MNHEY, CDR2 SVGAGI. The CDR3 consists of 14 residues. This CDR3 is CASTPDRDNQPQHF. The CDR3 DNA reads as TGTGCCAGCACCCCGGACAGGGACAATCAGCCCCAGCATTTT.

This clone was recorded only once. This likely comes from a read error, as the CDR3 has no conserved phenylalanine or tryptophan at its end. The limits of the CDR3 on the DNA are not certain, so only TCRdb's listed CDR3 is given. The chain employs TRBV15 and TRBJ2-7. In germline, CDR1 is LNHNV, CDR2 YYDKDF (reference sequence). The CDR3 spans 9 residues, counting both ends. This CDR3 is CATSRVFIP.

This rearrangement joins TRBV6-6 to TRBJ1-5, with 10 bases identical to TRBD1. Looked up from germline, CDR1 is MNHNY and CDR2 is SVGAGI (reference sequence). CDR3 length: 14 amino acids. V shed 6 bases, J shed 5 bases, and the junction held 4 bases outside the gene matches. For the CDR3, the DNA is TGTGCCAGCAGACAGGACAGGGGGTATCAGCCCCAGCATTTT. Protein product: CASRQDRGYQPQHF.

J is TRBJ1-2 and V is TRBV6-5; D perhaps matches TRBD1 (6 bases). Trimming took 2 bases from V and 3 from J, leaving 7 bases between them. The CDR3 is 13 amino acids. Per the germline V gene, CDR1 is MNHEY and CDR2 is SVGAGI. The CDR3 DNA follows: TGTGCCAGCAGTTACGCAGGGGACTATGGCTACACCTTC. Its protein is CASSYAGDYGYTF.

The V gene is TRBV7-3, the J gene TRBJ2-3, with a tentative D call TRBD2 (6 bases). Looked up from germline, CDR1 is SGHTA and CDR2 is FQGTGA. The CDR3 has 15 amino acids. V was cut by 5 bases and J by 1 base, with 13 bases left in between. CDR3 nucleotide sequence: TGTGCCAGCAGCCGGGACTTAATAGGCACAGATACGCAGTATTTT. It specifies CASSRDLIGTDTQYF. Using reference TRBV7-3 and TRBJ2-3 for the parts outside the CDR3, the full variable domain is GAGVSQTPSNKVTEKGKYVELRCDPISGHTALYWYRQSLGQGPEFLIYFQGTGAADDSGLPNDRFFAVRPEGSVSTLKIQRTERGDSAVYLCASSRDLIGTDTQYFGPGTRLTVL.

This chain links TRBV6-5 with TRBJ2-5; D might be TRBD1 (5 bases). The CDR3 has 15 residues. CDR1 is MNHEY, CDR2 SVGAGI, per germline. Trimming shortened V by 7 bases and J by 1 base, and 16 bases separated the two germline ends. The CDR3: CASKIVAGPQETQYF. The CDR3 coding sequence is TGTGCCAGCAAAATCGTGGCAGGGCCCCAAGAGACCCAGTACTTC.

The chain uses TRBV29-1 and TRBJ1-1; 8 bases align to TRBD1. This CDR3 is built from 14 residues. V was clipped by 0 bases and J by 5 bases; unmatched bases: 5. CDR1 and CDR2 from the germline V gene are SQVTM and ANQGSEA. CDR3 amino acids: CSVEDTGGWTEAFF. CDR3 nucleotides: TGCAGCGTTGAAGATACAGGGGGGTGGACTGAAGCTTTCTTT.

V and J are TRBV5-6 and TRBJ2-7, with TRBD1 identical over 11 bases. The CDR3 has 18 amino acids. Germline CDR1 and CDR2: SGHDT and YYEEEE. J was trimmed by 3 bases and V by 4 bases; bases with no gene match: 15. The CDR3 reads CASSPGTGGPILVYEQYF. The CDR3 nucleotides read TGTGCCAGCAGCCCCGGGACAGGGGGACCGATCCTCGTCTACGAGCAGTACTTC.

This clone was seen a few times. This rearrangement joins TRBV5-1 to TRBJ1-1; TRBD1 might be the D (6 bases). This CDR3 is 14 amino acids long. The V end lost 2 bases, the J end lost 5 bases, and 13 bases lay between the germline ends. The germline gives CDR1 SGHRS, CDR2 YFSETQ. The CDR3 sequence: CASSFELGQTEAFF. The CDR3 coding sequence is TGCGCCAGCAGCTTTGAACTTGGACAGACTGAAGCTTTCTTT.